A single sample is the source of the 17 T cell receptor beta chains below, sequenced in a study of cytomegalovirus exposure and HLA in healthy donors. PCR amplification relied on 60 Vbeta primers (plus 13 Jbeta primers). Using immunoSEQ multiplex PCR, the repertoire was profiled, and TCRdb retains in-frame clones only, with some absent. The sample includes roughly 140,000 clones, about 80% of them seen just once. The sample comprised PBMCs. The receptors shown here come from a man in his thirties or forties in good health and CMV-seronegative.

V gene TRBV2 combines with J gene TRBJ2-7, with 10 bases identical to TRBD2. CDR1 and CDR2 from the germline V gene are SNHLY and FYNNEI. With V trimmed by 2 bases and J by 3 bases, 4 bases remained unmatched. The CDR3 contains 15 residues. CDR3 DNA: TGTGCCAGCAGTGAATGGACTAGCGGCCGCTACGAGCAGTACTTC. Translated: CASSEWTSGRYEQYF. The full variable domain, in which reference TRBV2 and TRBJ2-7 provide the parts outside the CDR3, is EPEVTQTPSHQVTQMGQEVILRCVPISNHLYFYWYRQILGQKVEFLVSFYNNEISEKSEIFDDQFSVERPDGSNFTLKIRSTKLEDSAMYFCASSEWTSGRYEQYFGPGTRLTVT.

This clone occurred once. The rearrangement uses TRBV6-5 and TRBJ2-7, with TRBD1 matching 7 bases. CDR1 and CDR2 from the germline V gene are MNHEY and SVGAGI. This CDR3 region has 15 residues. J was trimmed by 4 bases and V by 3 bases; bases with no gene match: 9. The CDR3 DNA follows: TGTGCCAGCAGTTATTCCCCGGACAGGATTTACGAGCAGTACTTC. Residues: CASSYSPDRIYEQYF.

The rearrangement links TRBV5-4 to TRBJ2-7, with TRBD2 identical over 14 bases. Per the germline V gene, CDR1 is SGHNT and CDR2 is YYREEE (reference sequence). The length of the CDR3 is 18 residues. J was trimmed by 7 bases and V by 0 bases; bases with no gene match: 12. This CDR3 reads CASSLGLAGGPPIGEQYF. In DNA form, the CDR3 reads TGTGCCAGCAGCTTGGGACTAGCGGGAGGGCCCCCAATTGGGGAGCAGTACTTC.

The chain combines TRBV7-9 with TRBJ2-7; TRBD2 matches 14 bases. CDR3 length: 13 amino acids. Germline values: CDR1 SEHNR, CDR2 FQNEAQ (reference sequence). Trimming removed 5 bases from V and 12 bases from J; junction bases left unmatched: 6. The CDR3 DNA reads TGTGCCAGCAGCGCCGGGACTAGCGGGAGACCGTACTTC. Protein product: CASSAGTSGRPYF.

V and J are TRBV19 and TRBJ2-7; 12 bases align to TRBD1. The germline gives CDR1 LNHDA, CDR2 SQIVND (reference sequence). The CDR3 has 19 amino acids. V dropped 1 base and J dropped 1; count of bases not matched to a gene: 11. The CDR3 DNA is TGTGCCAGTAGTATAGGACCGGGACAGGGGGCGAGGTTATCCTACGAGCAGTACTTC. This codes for CASSIGPGQGARLSYEQYF.

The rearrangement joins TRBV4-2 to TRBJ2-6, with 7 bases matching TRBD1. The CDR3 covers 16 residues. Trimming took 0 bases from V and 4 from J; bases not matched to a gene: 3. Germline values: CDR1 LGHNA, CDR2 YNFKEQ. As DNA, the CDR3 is TGTGCCAGCAGCCAAGACCGACAGGGAGGGGCCAACGTCCTGACTTTC. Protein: CASSQDRQGGANVLTF.

The CDR3 sequence is CASSDSNPEYSNQPQHF. In DNA form, the CDR3 reads TGTGCCAGCAGTGACTCGAATCCCGAGTATAGCAATCAGCCCCAGCATTTT. The V call is TRBV6-4, the J call TRBJ1-5; no definite D call. This CDR3 spans 17 amino acids. Trimming removed 0 bases from V and 0 bases from J, with 12 bases in between. Germline CDR1 is MRHNA and CDR2 is SNTAGT.

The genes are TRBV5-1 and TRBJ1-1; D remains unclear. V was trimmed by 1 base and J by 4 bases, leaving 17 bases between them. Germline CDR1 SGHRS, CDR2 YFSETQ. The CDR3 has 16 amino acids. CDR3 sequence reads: CASSLLGEGIGTEAFF. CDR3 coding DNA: TGCGCCAGCAGCTTGCTCGGGGAGGGCATCGGCACTGAAGCTTTCTTT.

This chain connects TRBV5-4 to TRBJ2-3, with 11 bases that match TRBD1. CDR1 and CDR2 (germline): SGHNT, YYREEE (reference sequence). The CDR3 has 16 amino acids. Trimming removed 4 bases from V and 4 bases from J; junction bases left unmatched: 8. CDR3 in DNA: TGTGCCAGCAGCCTGGACAGGGGGCGCTCGGCAGATACGCAGTATTTT. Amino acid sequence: CASSLDRGRSADTQYF.

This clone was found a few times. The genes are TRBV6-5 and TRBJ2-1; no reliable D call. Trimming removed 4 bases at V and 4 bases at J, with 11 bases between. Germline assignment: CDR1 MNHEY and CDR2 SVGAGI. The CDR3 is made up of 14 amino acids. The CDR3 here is CASSLNPEYNEQFF. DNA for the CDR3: TGTGCCAGCAGTTTAAACCCCGAGTACAATGAGCAGTTCTTC.

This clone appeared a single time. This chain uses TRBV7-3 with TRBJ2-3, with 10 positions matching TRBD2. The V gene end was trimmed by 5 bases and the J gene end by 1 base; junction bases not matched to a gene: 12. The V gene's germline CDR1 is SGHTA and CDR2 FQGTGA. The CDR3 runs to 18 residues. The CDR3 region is CASSPFSGRIEGTDTQYF. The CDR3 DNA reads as TGTGCCAGCAGCCCCTTTAGCGGGAGGATAGAGGGCACAGATACGCAGTATTTT.

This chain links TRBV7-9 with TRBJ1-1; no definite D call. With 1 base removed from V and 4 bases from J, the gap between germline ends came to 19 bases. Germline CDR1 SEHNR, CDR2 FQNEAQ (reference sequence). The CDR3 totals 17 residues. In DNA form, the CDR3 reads TGTGCCAGCAGCTTAGGAGTCTGGCGGCGAGCCGGCACTGAAGCTTTCTTT. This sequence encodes CASSLGVWRRAGTEAFF.

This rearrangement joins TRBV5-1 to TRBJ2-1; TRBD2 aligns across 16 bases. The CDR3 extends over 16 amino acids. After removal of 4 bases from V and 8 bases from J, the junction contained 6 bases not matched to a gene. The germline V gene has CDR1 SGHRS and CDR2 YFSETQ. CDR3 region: CASSRGTSGGADEQFF. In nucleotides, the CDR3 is TGCGCCAGCAGCCGAGGGACTAGCGGGGGGGCGGATGAGCAGTTCTTC.

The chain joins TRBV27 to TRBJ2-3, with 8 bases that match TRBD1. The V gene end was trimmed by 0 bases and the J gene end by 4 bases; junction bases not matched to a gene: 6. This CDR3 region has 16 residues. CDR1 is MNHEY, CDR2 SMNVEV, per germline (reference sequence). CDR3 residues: CASSLSGQGRADTQYF. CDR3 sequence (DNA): TGTGCCAGCAGTTTATCAGGACAGGGCAGGGCAGATACGCAGTATTTT.

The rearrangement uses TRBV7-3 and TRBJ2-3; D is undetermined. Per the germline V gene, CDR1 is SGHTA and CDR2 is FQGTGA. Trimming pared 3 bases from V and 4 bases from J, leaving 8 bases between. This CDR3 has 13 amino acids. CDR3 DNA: TGTGCCAGCAGCTTGAGTATGGCAGATACGCAGTATTTT. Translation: CASSLSMADTQYF.

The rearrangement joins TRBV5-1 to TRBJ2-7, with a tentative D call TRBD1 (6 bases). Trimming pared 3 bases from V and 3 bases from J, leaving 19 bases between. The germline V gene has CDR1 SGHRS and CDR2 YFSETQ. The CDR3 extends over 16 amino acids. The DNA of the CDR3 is TGCGCCAGCAGCTCGACCGGGACAAAAGAGGGCTACGAGCAGTACTTC. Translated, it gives CASSSTGTKEGYEQYF.

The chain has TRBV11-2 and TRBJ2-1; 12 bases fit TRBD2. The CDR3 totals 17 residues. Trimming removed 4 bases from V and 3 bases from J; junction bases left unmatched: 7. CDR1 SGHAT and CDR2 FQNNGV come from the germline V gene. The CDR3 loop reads CASSSRLAGVGYNEQFF. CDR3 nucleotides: TGTGCCAGCAGCTCCCGACTAGCGGGAGTGGGCTACAATGAGCAGTTCTTC.